A single sample is the source of the 29 T cell receptor beta chains below, sequenced in a study of cytomegalovirus exposure and HLA in healthy donors. The PCR contained 60 Vbeta and 13 Jbeta primers. Sequencing was performed with immunoSEQ multiplex PCR; in TCRdb, only in-frame clones are kept and a portion is missing. The repertoire has 100,000 to 150,000 clones, 77% of them found once; the top ten carry 9.5% to 15%. The sequenced material came from PBMCs. All receptors derive from a middle-aged woman in good health and CMV-seropositive.

The chain combines TRBV7-9 with TRBJ2-1; 11 bases are shared with TRBD2. The V segment lost 5 bases and the J segment 10 bases; nucleotides outside the gene matches: 4. The CDR3 has 13 amino acids. The germline CDR1 and CDR2 sequences are SEHNR and FQNEAQ (reference sequence). CDR3 sequence reads: CASSLGLAGEQFF. CDR3 bases: TGTGCCAGCAGCCTCGGACTAGCGGGCGAGCAGTTCTTC.

The rearrangement links TRBV7-9 to TRBJ2-7; perhaps TRBD2 as D (6 bases). The CDR3 spans 11 residues. V was cut by 3 bases and J by 7 bases, with 7 bases left in between. CDR1 and CDR2 from the germline V gene are SEHNR and FQNEAQ (reference sequence). CDR3: CASSLAGEQYF. CDR3 nucleotides: TGTGCCAGCAGCTTGGCGGGGGAGCAGTACTTC.

The chain employs TRBV19 and TRBJ1-4; TRBD1 aligns across 11 bases. Germline V lookup: CDR1 LNHDA, CDR2 SQIVND (reference sequence). This CDR3 is built from 14 residues. V dropped 6 bases and J dropped 5; count of bases not matched to a gene: 2. The CDR3 is CASRGQGGNEKLFF. Written as DNA, the CDR3 is TGTGCCAGTAGGGGACAGGGGGGAAATGAAAAACTGTTTTTT.

The J gene is TRBJ1-5, the V gene TRBV19; a weak D match, TRBD1 (5 bases). The germline V gene encodes CDR1 LNHDA and CDR2 SQIVND (reference sequence). V lost 5 bases and J lost 5, with 10 bases in between. The CDR3 extends over 13 amino acids. The CDR3 protein is CASSPDTYQPQHF. The CDR3 DNA sequence: TGTGCCAGTAGTCCGGACACTTATCAGCCCCAGCATTTT.

This clone appeared once. The CDR3 DNA reads as TGTGCCAGCAGCCCTCGGCCCGGGAGTATCGAGACCCAGTACTTC. Protein: CASSPRPGSIETQYF. The V call is TRBV7-3, the J call TRBJ2-5; D is possibly TRBD2 (6 bases). Germline V CDR1 and CDR2: SGHTA, FQGTGA. The CDR3 is made up of 15 amino acids. Trimming took off 5 bases at V and 5 bases at J, with 18 bases between the two ends.

The rearrangement uses TRBV28 and TRBJ2-7, with 9 positions matching TRBD1. Trimming took 5 bases from V and 7 from J; bases not matched to a gene: 9. Germline CDR1 and CDR2: MDHEN and SYDVKM. This CDR3 region has 14 residues. The CDR3 sequence is CASSARGTGKEQYF. DNA of the CDR3: TGTGCCAGCAGTGCCCGGGGGACAGGGAAGGAGCAGTACTTC.

The rearrangement uses TRBV2 and TRBJ1-5; 8 nucleotides match TRBD1. CDR1 SNHLY and CDR2 FYNNEI come from the germline V gene. Germline trimming cut 5 bases from V and 0 bases from J; bases unmatched to any gene: 12. CDR3 length: 18 residues. CDR3 in DNA: TGTGCCAGCAGTCTTAGGGGACAGGCAACCTATAGCAATCAGCCCCAGCATTTT. Translation: CASSLRGQATYSNQPQHF. The variable domain in full, completed from reference TRBV2 and TRBJ1-5, reads EPEVTQTPSHQVTQMGQEVILRCVPISNHLYFYWYRQILGQKVEFLVSFYNNEISEKSEIFDDQFSVERPDGSNFTLKIRSTKLEDSAMYFCASSLRGQATYSNQPQHFGDGTRLSIL.

The chain employs TRBV28 and TRBJ1-1; possible D gene TRBD1, 6 bases. Germline CDR1 MDHEN, CDR2 SYDVKM. The CDR3 has 14 amino acids. Trimming stripped 3 bases from V and 2 bases from J, with 10 bases between. The CDR3 DNA follows: TGTGCCAGCAGTTTCTCGGACAGAAACACTGAAGCTTTCTTT. It translates to CASSFSDRNTEAFF.

This clone has only one observation. The chain recombines TRBV15 with TRBJ1-3, with 10 positions matching TRBD1. CDR1 LNHNV and CDR2 YYDKDF come from the germline V gene (reference sequence). This CDR3 is 15 amino acids long. After removal of 5 bases from V and 5 bases from J, the junction contained 6 bases not matched to a gene. CDR3 region: CATSSGQGRRNTIYF. The DNA of the CDR3 is TGTGCCACCAGCTCGGGACAGGGGCGAAGAAACACCATATATTTT.

J is TRBJ2-2 and V is TRBV10-1; 12 nucleotides align to TRBD2. V shed 3 bases, J shed 5 bases, and the junction held 7 bases outside the gene matches. This CDR3 comprises 17 residues. The germline V gene encodes CDR1 WNHNN and CDR2 SYGVQD (reference sequence). CDR3 in DNA: TGCGCCAGCAGTGAATCTAGCGGGAGGGCCAGGACCGGGGAGCTGTTTTTT. Protein: CASSESSGRARTGELFF.

J is TRBJ2-3 and V is TRBV28; a possible D gene is TRBD2 (6 bases). Germline V gene sequence: CDR1 MDHEN, CDR2 SYDVKM. The CDR3 is made up of 14 amino acids. The germline V and J ends were trimmed by 3 bases and 4 bases, with 11 bases remaining between them. CDR3 residues: CASSFGGTADTQYF. The CDR3 coding sequence is TGTGCCAGCAGTTTTGGCGGGACGGCAGATACGCAGTATTTT.

V usage is TRBV7-9 and J usage is TRBJ1-5; D might be TRBD1 (5 bases). The V and J ends lost 5 bases and 2 bases respectively, with 7 bases between them. Germline CDR1 and CDR2: SEHNR and FQNEAQ (reference sequence). The CDR3 sequence is 13 residues long. CDR3 DNA sequence: TGTGCCAGCAGCCTGACAGGCAATCAGCCCCAGCATTTT. Its translation is CASSLTGNQPQHF.

With regard to this clone: The identical CDR3 is also encoded by other nucleotide sequences in the sample. CDR3 DNA: TGTGCCACCAGCGCCCGCCCCCGACTGGCGGGAGCCCCCTGGGACAATGAGCAGTTCTTC. It is translated as CATSARPRLAGAPWDNEQFF. This sequence joins TRBV15 and TRBJ2-1, with TRBD2 identical over 7 bases. This CDR3 region has 20 residues. The germline CDR1 and CDR2 sequences are LNHNV and YYDKDF (reference sequence). V shed 5 bases, J shed 5 bases, and the junction held 24 bases outside the gene matches.

CDR3 sequence (DNA): TGTGCCAGCACTCCCCCCGGGGGGCGAACCGGGGAGCTGTTTTTT. Translating gives CASTPPGGRTGELFF. The chain combines TRBV28 with TRBJ2-2, with D perhaps matching TRBD2 (7 bases). The germline V gene encodes CDR1 MDHEN and CDR2 SYDVKM. This CDR3 region has 15 residues. V shed 7 bases and J shed 5 bases, with 17 bases lying between them.

The chain couples TRBV2 to TRBJ2-1; the match to TRBD2 covers 9 bases. After removal of 2 bases from V and 0 bases from J, the junction contained 5 bases not matched to a gene. The CDR3 consists of 17 residues. Germline V gene lookup returns CDR1 SNHLY and CDR2 FYNNEI. The CDR3 protein is CASSEWGSGSSYNEQFF. For the CDR3, the DNA is TGTGCCAGCAGTGAATGGGGTAGCGGGAGCTCCTACAATGAGCAGTTCTTC.

CDR3 nucleotides: TGTGCCAGCAGTCCCTCGATCGGGAGGGCCTACGAGCAGTACTTC. Its translation: CASSPSIGRAYEQYF. The rearrangement joins TRBV27 to TRBJ2-7; 8 nucleotides match TRBD2. The germline gives CDR1 MNHEY, CDR2 SMNVEV (reference sequence). CDR3 length: 15 residues. Germline trimming cut 5 bases from V and 2 bases from J; bases unmatched to any gene: 8.

The V and J genes are TRBV28 and TRBJ1-1, with a possible D match to TRBD1 (5 bases). CDR3 length equals 14 residues. Trimming stripped 5 bases from V and 1 base from J, with 11 bases between. CDR1 and CDR2 from the germline V gene are MDHEN and SYDVKM. CDR3 nucleotide sequence: TGTGCCAGCAGTCCAGGGATGGGGAACACTGAAGCTTTCTTT. This encodes CASSPGMGNTEAFF.

The chain is built from TRBV19 and TRBJ1-1; 7 bases line up with TRBD1. Germline V gene sequence: CDR1 LNHDA, CDR2 SQIVND (reference sequence). CDR3 length equals 13 residues. J lost 4 bases, V lost 4 bases, and 3 bases had no gene match. The CDR3 coding sequence is TGTGCCAGTAGTAGGAGGGGGCTCACTGAAGCTTTCTTT. This gives the protein CASSRRGLTEAFF.

The chain employs TRBV2 and TRBJ1-1; D uncertain. The CDR3 contains 15 residues. Trimming removed 8 bases from V and 3 bases from J, with 19 bases in between. In germline, CDR1 is SNHLY, CDR2 FYNNEI. The CDR3 protein is CASSWEAPQHTEAFF. The CDR3 nucleotides read TGTGCCAGCTCCTGGGAGGCACCCCAACACACTGAAGCTTTCTTT. Variable domain in full (rest from reference TRBV2 and TRBJ1-1): EPEVTQTPSHQVTQMGQEVILRCVPISNHLYFYWYRQILGQKVEFLVSFYNNEISEKSEIFDDQFSVERPDGSNFTLKIRSTKLEDSAMYFCASSWEAPQHTEAFFGQGTRLTVV.

This rearrangement joins TRBV25-1 to TRBJ2-1; possible D gene TRBD1, 5 bases. The V end was cut by 9 bases, the J end by 2 bases, with 14 bases between. Per germline, CDR1 MGHDK and CDR2 SYGVNS. CDR3 length: 14 residues. CDR3 region: CASRKGATYNEQFF. In DNA, the CDR3 is TGTGCCAGTCGAAAAGGGGCCACCTACAATGAGCAGTTCTTC.

Only a few counts were recorded for this clone. V and J are TRBV15 and TRBJ2-7; 10 nucleotides align to TRBD2. Per germline, CDR1 LNHNV and CDR2 YYDKDF (reference sequence). V was clipped by 5 bases and J by 10 bases; unmatched bases: 17. The CDR3 totals 16 residues. The DNA for the CDR3 is TGTGCCACCAGCTCCAGGACTAGCGGAGGGTCTACGAGCCAGTACTTC. Amino acids: CATSSRTSGGSTSQYF.

This chain uses TRBV5-1 with TRBJ2-2; 8 nucleotides line up with TRBD2. Germline CDR1 is SGHRS and CDR2 is YFSETQ. This CDR3 is built from 15 residues. The V segment lost 4 bases and the J segment 0 bases; nucleotides outside the gene matches: 2. The CDR3 sequence is CASSATSANTGELFF. The CDR3 DNA reads TGCGCCAGCAGCGCGACTAGCGCGAACACCGGGGAGCTGTTTTTT.

The V and J genes are TRBV28 and TRBJ2-7; possible D gene TRBD2, 5 bases. Trimming removed 4 bases at V and 3 bases at J, with 16 bases between. Germline CDR1 reads MDHEN; CDR2 reads SYDVKM. CDR3 size: 15 residues. In DNA, the CDR3 is TGTGCCAGCAGTTCATACCCCAGCGGCCTCTACGAGCAGTACTTC. As protein: CASSSYPSGLYEQYF. The whole variable domain, filled in from reference TRBV28 and TRBJ2-7, reads DVKVTQSSRYLVKRTGEKVFLECVQDMDHENMFWYRQDPGLGLRLIYFSYDVKMKEKGDIPEGYSVSREKKERFSLILESASTNQTSMYLCASSSYPSGLYEQYFGPGTRLTVT.

This sequence joins TRBV5-4 and TRBJ2-6; TRBD1 matches at 7 bases. In germline, CDR1 is SGHNT, CDR2 YYREEE (reference sequence). V gave up 2 bases and J gave up 2 bases; unmatched junction bases: 1. The CDR3 covers 15 residues. The CDR3: CASSFTGAGANVLTF. The CDR3 nucleotides are TGTGCCAGCAGCTTCACAGGGGCTGGGGCCAACGTCCTGACTTTC.

This clone showed up just once. The chain is built from TRBV7-3 and TRBJ1-1, with 9 bases fitting TRBD1. CDR1 SGHTA and CDR2 FQGTGA come from the germline V gene. V trimming: 1 base; J trimming: 3 bases; junction bases outside the gene matches: 3. CDR3 length: 15 amino acids. CDR3 DNA: TGTGCCAGCAGCTTAAAAACAGGGGGCCACACTGAAGCTTTCTTT. It translates to CASSLKTGGHTEAFF.

The CDR3 here is CASSLALASGNSETQYF. CDR3 in DNA: TGTGCCAGCAGCTTAGCTCTAGCTAGCGGTAATTCGGAGACCCAGTACTTC. The chain links TRBV7-9 to TRBJ2-5, with 7 bases matching TRBD2. The length of the CDR3 is 17 residues. Germline V gives CDR1 SEHNR, CDR2 FQNEAQ (reference sequence). V trimming: 0 bases; J trimming: 5 bases; junction bases outside the gene matches: 12.

The gene calls are TRBV28 and TRBJ1-1; 7 bases fit TRBD1. Looked up from germline, CDR1 is MDHEN and CDR2 is SYDVKM. The CDR3 runs 13 residues. The junction had 9 bases not matched to a gene; V was cut back by 11 bases and J by 3 bases. CDR3 in DNA: TGTGCCTCCCGACAGGGATGGGACACTGAAGCTTTCTTT. It codes for CASRQGWDTEAFF.

The gene calls are TRBV7-2 and TRBJ1-1; D is unresolved. V was pared by 1 base and J by 1 base, with 4 bases between. The CDR3 contains 13 residues. Germline CDR1 and CDR2: SGHTA and FQGNSA. The CDR3 DNA reads as TGTGCCAGCAGCTTAGTACAGAACACTGAAGCTTTCTTT. Translated: CASSLVQNTEAFF.

This clone came up once. The genes are TRBV30 and TRBJ1-3; 7 nucleotides align to TRBD1. Germline lookup yields CDR1 GTSNPN and CDR2 SVGIG (reference sequence). This CDR3 comprises 15 residues. The V and J ends lost 2 bases and 1 base, in that order; junction bases with no gene match: 5. CDR3 sequence reads: CAWSKGGFSGNTIYF. The CDR3 DNA reads as TGTGCCTGGAGTAAAGGGGGCTTTTCTGGAAACACCATATATTTT.